This T cell receptor beta chain came from a study of cytomegalovirus exposure and HLA in healthy donors. Sampled while nominally healthy, donors likely had unrecorded immune exposures. V lost 4 bases and J 0 bases, leaving 5 bases between the germline ends. Germline values: CDR1 SGHNT, CDR2 YYREEE (reference sequence). There are 13 residues in the CDR3. The PCR was carried out with 60 Vbeta primers and 13 Jbeta primers. TCRdb's table, derived via immunoSEQ multiplex PCR, lists solely in-frame clones and lacks some. This table has more than 150,000 clones, over 65% appearing once. The sequence was collected from a woman in her forties or fifties in good health and CMV-seropositive. This chain links TRBV5-4 with TRBJ1-5; D gene uncertain. The sequenced sample was PBMCs. The CDR3 loop is CASSEGSNQPQHF. The CDR3, as DNA: TGTGCCAGCAGCGAGGGTAGCAATCAGCCCCAGCATTTT.